Listed below are T cell receptor beta chains from one sample, sequenced in a study of OX40 agonist ivuxolimab in advanced cancers. Repertoires were generated with immunoSEQ multiplex PCR, while TCRdb's copy carries only in-frame clones and drops some. The sample contains some 83,000 clones, 86% of which appear only once. The sample in question was CD4+ or CD8+ T cells sorted from blood, obtained in a trial of the OX40 agonist ivuxolimab. The receptor set was obtained from an adult with an advanced solid tumor such as melanoma, head and neck, liver or kidney cancer. CDR3s leave out the opening cysteine and the closing phenylalanine or tryptophan.

>TRBJ1-2|13|TRBV7-8
ASSLQADGPYGYT
>TRBJ1-6|15|TRBV7-8
ASSRAEWGLGDSPLH
>TRBJ2-2|14|TRBV18
ASSPSGTTNTGELF
>TRBJ1-2|11|TRBV7-9
ASSSRDSYGYT
>TRBJ1-4|12|TRBV2
ASRPGLSNEKLF
>TRBJ1-2|9|TRBV20-1
SAKDSYGYT
>TRBJ2-5|10|TRBV10-3
AISEREETQY
>TRBJ2-6|10|TRBV5-8
ASRVRANVLT
>TRBJ1-2|11|TRBV30
AWSVGDNYGYT
>TRBJ2-7|13|TRBV19
ASSIGSSGSYEQY
>TRBJ1-1|13|TRBV5-1
ASSLVVGRDTEAF
>TRBJ1-2|9|TRBV7-9
ASSLSEGYT
>TRBJ2-2|13|TRBV10-2
ASRPGTANTGELF
>TRBJ1-5|13|TRBV10-3
AISEGQGRDQPQH
>TRBJ2-7|11|TRBV6-5
ASSYSKEREQY
>-|11|TRBV7-9
ASRPTGGYEQY
>TRBJ1-6|12|TRBV19
ASSIGTANSPLH
>TRBJ1-1|14|TRBV6-5
ASSYWGHPEGDEAF
>TRBJ2-7|9|TRBV6-1
ASSLQGIKY
>TRBJ2-3|14|TRBV11-3
ASSFQAGVITDTQY
>TRBJ2-1|12|TRBV11-2
ASSLAYGGWEQF
>TRBJ2-6|12|TRBV6-4
ASSGSSGANVLT
>TRBJ1-2|10|TRBV29-1
IALAGNYGYT
>TRBJ2-5|9|TRBV7-9
ASSLVETQY
>TRBJ2-5|14|TRBV29-1
SAAGQGTGFEETQY
>TRBJ2-3|11|TRBV6-6
ASRRVSTDTQY
>TRBJ2-3|17|TRBV4-3
ASSQSLGVGTSVTDTQY
>TRBJ2-1|13|TRBV6-6
ASSYPAGAYNEQF
>TRBJ2-3|13|TRBV6-6
ASSQPGTGTDTQY
>TRBJ1-4|13|TRBV5-1
ASSLLQGTNEKLF
>TRBJ2-1|11|TRBV6-6
ASSEDSYNEQF
>TRBJ2-3|13|TRBV7-3
ASSTWGNGTDTQY
>TRBJ1-6|13|TRBV30
AWSVRGTGGAPLH